These T cell receptor beta chains were read from a single sample in a study of T cells in Graves' hyperthyroidism and ophthalmopathy. TCRdb itself ran the multiplex PCR reads through MiXCR, one entry per CDR3 protein. The sample holds 480,000 or so distinct CDR3 sequences, around 50% seen once. The specimen sequenced was peripheral blood or thyroid tissue (not recorded which). The receptor set was obtained from an adult woman with Graves' disease, either hyperthyroidism or ophthalmopathy (not recorded which). Each CDR3 is given with its conserved first and last residue. The order of the fields is J gene, V gene, D gene, clone size, CDR3 DNA, CDR3 protein. The D gene is left open where the match is weak. Some rows have no size entry. The others give once, few or many, or a class for an expanded clone.

>TRBJ1-5|TRBV20-1|NA|NA
TGCAGTGCCCGCAGGGGATTGAATCAGCCCCAGCATTTT
CSARRGLNQPQHF
>TRBJ1-1|TRBV20-1|NA|NA
TGCAGTGCAATCGGACGGGAGAACACTGAAGCTTTCTTT
CSAIGRENTEAFF
>TRBJ2-7|TRBV2|NA|NA
TGTGCCAGCAGAGATCAGAGAGGGACGTTATACGAGCAGTACTTC
CASRDQRGTLYEQYF
>TRBJ1-6|TRBV20-1|NA|many
TGCAGTGCTAGAGCGACAGGATGGGATAATTCACCCCTCCACTTT
CSARATGWDNSPLHF
>TRBJ1-2|TRBV7-9|TRBD1|NA
TGTGCCAGCAGCCCCACAGGGGGAGAATCTGGCTACACCTTC
CASSPTGGESGYTF
>TRBJ2-3|TRBV7-6|TRBD1|NA
TGTGCTAGCAGCCAGGACAGGGAAGATACGCAGTATTTT
CASSQDREDTQYF
>TRBJ1-4|TRBV5-1|NA|many
TGCGCCAGCAGCTTGAACACCCGCGGGGGTGAAAAACTGTTTTTT
CASSLNTRGGEKLFF
>TRBJ2-7|TRBV13|NA|NA
TGTGCCAGCAGCCAAGAGGGGGGCAGAGCACCCTACGAGCAGTACTTC
CASSQEGGRAPYEQYF
>TRBJ1-6|TRBV10-2|TRBD1|NA
TGCGCCAGCTGGGACAGGAGGAATTCACCCCTCCACTTT
CASWDRRNSPLHF
>TRBJ2-2|TRBV7-8|TRBD1|many
TGTGCCAGCCGACGCCTAGAGGGGAACAACAGGGGCACCGGGGAGCTGTTTTTT
CASRRLEGNNRGTGELFF
>TRBJ2-7|TRBV19|TRBD2|many
TGTGCCACTTCCTTAGCGGGAAGGAGCTCCTACGAGCAGTACTTC
CATSLAGRSSYEQYF
>TRBJ1-2|TRBV7-2|NA|NA
TGTGCCAGCACCAAGGGGGGGGAGGACCGCCTCTTTGGTGGCTACACCTTC
CASTKGGEDRLFGGYTF
>TRBJ2-5|TRBV7-9|NA|NA
TGTGCCAGCAGCATCCAGACAAGATACCAAGAGACCCAGTACTTC
CASSIQTRYQETQYF
>TRBJ2-2|TRBV29-1|TRBD2|many
TGCAGCGTAGCGGGACTAGTGAACACCGGGGAGCTGTTTTTT
CSVAGLVNTGELFF
>TRBJ1-2|TRBV19|NA|NA
TGTGCCAGTAGTATACGGGCTAACTATGGCTACACCTTC
CASSIRANYGYTF
>TRBJ1-1|TRBV6-4|TRBD1|NA
TGTGCCAGCAGTGACTCCTGGGGACAGCGTTCGGCTGAAGCTTTCTTT
CASSDSWGQRSAEAFF
>TRBJ1-2|TRBV7-2|NA|NA
TGTGCCAGCAGCTTAGGGGGGACGAGAGGCTACACCTTC
CASSLGGTRGYTF
>TRBJ1-6|TRBV5-1|TRBD1|NA
TGCGCCAGCAGCTGGGACAGCGGCAATAATTCACCCCTCCACTTT
CASSWDSGNNSPLHF
>TRBJ1-1|TRBV7-9|NA|NA
TGTGCCAGCAGCCCCCCACGGTCTGAAGCTTTCTTT
CASSPPRSEAFF
>TRBJ1-6|TRBV14|NA|many
TGTGCCAGCAGCCAAGATCGCGGCCTACCCCTCCACTTT
CASSQDRGLPLHF
>TRBJ2-2|TRBV24-1|NA|NA
TGTGCCACCAGTGACGGGGGCCGTATCACCGGGGAGCTGTTTTTT
CATSDGGRITGELFF
>TRBJ2-7|TRBV20-1|TRBD2|many
TGCAGTGCTCCCACTAGCGGGGATTACGAGCAGTACTTC
CSAPTSGDYEQYF
>TRBJ1-1|TRBV12-3/TRBV12-4|TRBD1|NA
TGTGCCAGCAGTTACAGGGGGTCGGACACTGAAGCTTTCTTT
CASSYRGSDTEAFF
>TRBJ1-5|TRBV10-3|NA|many
TGTGCCATCAGTGAGGCGGGAGACAATCAGCCCCAGCATTTT
CAISEAGDNQPQHF
>TRBJ2-7|TRBV7-3|NA|NA
TGTGCCAGCAGCCCATTGGCCAGGTCCTACGAGCAGTACTTC
CASSPLARSYEQYF
>TRBJ1-3|TRBV7-2|TRBD1|many
TGTGCCAGCAGCTTCGGACAGGGTCCAGGGGTCGGAAACACCATATATTTT
CASSFGQGPGVGNTIYF
>TRBJ2-7|TRBV20-1|TRBD1|once
TGCAGTGCTAGGGGATCGGGACAGGGGACCTACGAGCAGTACTTC
CSARGSGQGTYEQYF
>TRBJ1-5|TRBV10-3|NA|NA
TGTGCCATCAGTGACACAGGGAATCAGCCCCAGCATTTT
CAISDTGNQPQHF
>TRBJ2-2|TRBV9|TRBD2|many
TGTGCCAGCAGCGTATCCTCGGGGACTAGCCGAACCAACACCGGGGAGCTGTTTTTT
CASSVSSGTSRTNTGELFF
>TRBJ2-3|TRBV25-1|TRBD2|NA
TGTGCCTGGAGTCTAGCGGGCGGCACAGATACGCAGTATTTT
CAWSLAGGTDTQYF
>TRBJ2-7|TRBV7-9|NA|many
TGTGCCAGCAGCCCTCTAGGTAGCGGCTACGAGCAGTACTTC
CASSPLGSGYEQYF
>TRBJ1-6|TRBV25-1|NA|few
TGTGCCAGCAGTGACCGCCGGGAACCCCGCGACTATTCACCCCTCCACTTT
CASSDRREPRDYSPLHF
>TRBJ1-1|TRBV4-2|NA|many
TGTGCCAGCAGCCAATTTGACGGTAGGGGAAGAGAAGCTTTCTTT
CASSQFDGRGREAFF
>TRBJ1-5|TRBV7-8|NA|NA
TGTGCCAGCAGCCAAGGAATTTCAGGGGTTCAGCAGCCCCAGCATTTT
CASSQGISGVQQPQHF
>TRBJ2-7|TRBV7-2|NA|many
TGTGCCAGCAGCTCGGGCCCATTCCTTTACTACGAGCAGTACTTC
CASSSGPFLYYEQYF
>TRBJ1-1|TRBV19|NA|many
TGTGCCAGTAGGAGGCAGGGAATGAACACTGAAGCTTTCTTT
CASRRQGMNTEAFF
>TRBJ2-1|TRBV19|TRBD1|NA
TGTGCCAGTAGTACGGCAGGGGGCCCCTACAATGAGCAGTTCTTC
CASSTAGGPYNEQFF
>TRBJ1-1|TRBV15|TRBD1|few
TGTGCCACCAGCAGACCCGGGACAGGGATGAACACTGAAGCTTTCTTT
CATSRPGTGMNTEAFF
>TRBJ2-7|TRBV7-9|TRBD2|NA
TGTGCCAGCAGCCGGGACTACCGCAGTCGCGAGCAGTACTTC
CASSRDYRSREQYF
>TRBJ1-2|TRBV6-5|NA|many
TGTGCCAGCAGTTATGGGAGGGGGGGTGGCTATGGCTACACCTTC
CASSYGRGGGYGYTF
>TRBJ2-7|TRBV10-3|TRBD2|NA
TGTGCCCTTAGCGGGTACGAGCAGTACTTC
CALSGYEQYF
>TRBJ2-7|TRBV7-8|TRBD2|many
TGTGCCAGCAGCTTAGTCCAGGGACTAGCGGGAAACGAGCAGTACTTC
CASSLVQGLAGNEQYF
>TRBJ1-1|TRBV29-1|TRBD1|many
TGCAGCGTTGAATCCCCCGGCAGGGGGCTAGGTGCTTTCTTT
CSVESPGRGLGAFF
>TRBJ2-6|TRBV10-3|NA|few
TGTGCCATCAGGGGAGGAGGGAAGGGGCTCTCTGGGGCCAACGTCCTGACTTTC
CAIRGGGKGLSGANVLTF
>TRBJ2-5|TRBV5-6|TRBD2|NA
TGTGCCAGCAGCCCACTTCGGGAGGGCCCAGAGACCCAGTACTTC
CASSPLREGPETQYF
>TRBJ1-1|TRBV10-3|NA|NA
TGTGCCATCAGGAACGACGGGAGGCAGATCACTGAAGCTTTCTTT
CAIRNDGRQITEAFF